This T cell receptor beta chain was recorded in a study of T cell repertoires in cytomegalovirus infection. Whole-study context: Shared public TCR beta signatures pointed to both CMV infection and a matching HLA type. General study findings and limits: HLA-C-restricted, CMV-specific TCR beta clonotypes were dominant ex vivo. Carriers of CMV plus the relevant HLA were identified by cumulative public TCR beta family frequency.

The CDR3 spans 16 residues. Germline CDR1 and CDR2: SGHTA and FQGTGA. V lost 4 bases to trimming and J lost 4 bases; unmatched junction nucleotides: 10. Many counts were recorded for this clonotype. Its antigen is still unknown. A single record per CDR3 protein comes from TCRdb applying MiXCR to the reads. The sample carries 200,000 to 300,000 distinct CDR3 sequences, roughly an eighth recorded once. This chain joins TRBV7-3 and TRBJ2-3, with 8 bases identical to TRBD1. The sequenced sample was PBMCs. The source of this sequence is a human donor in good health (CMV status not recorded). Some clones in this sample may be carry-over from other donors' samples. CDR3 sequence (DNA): TGTGCCAGCAGCTCCTCGGACAGGGTCCATCCAGATACGCAGTATTTT. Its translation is CASSSSDRVHPDTQYF. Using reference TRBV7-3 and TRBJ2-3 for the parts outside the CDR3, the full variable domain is GAGVSQTPSNKVTEKGKYVELRCDPISGHTALYWYRQSLGQGPEFLIYFQGTGAADDSGLPNDRFFAVRPEGSVSTLKIQRTERGDSAVYLCASSSSDRVHPDTQYFGPGTRLTVL.